The TCR beta chain described here comes from a study of shared T cell receptors in the human thymus. Clones were read by immunoSEQ multiplex PCR, and TCRdb kept only the in-frame ones, dropping some. Of hundreds of thousands of clones listed, more than 85% were seen once; the top ten hold 0.015% to 0.02%. Sample: thymocytes. The clonotype comes from a human donor.

This chain's CDR3 is CASSQDSAGLLGNTIYF. CDR3 coding DNA: TGTGCCAGCAGCCAAGATTCGGCGGGCTTATTGGGAAACACCATATATTTT. The chain joins TRBV14 to TRBJ1-3; unclear D gene. The CDR3 runs 17 residues. Per germline, CDR1 SGHDN and CDR2 FVKESK. V gave up 0 bases and J gave up 4 bases, with 16 bases separating them.